The 10 T cell receptor beta chains presented below share a single source sample, sequenced in a study of shared clonotypes between healthy human individuals. TCRdb keeps only in-frame clones here, not all; method: immunoSEQ multiplex PCR. This repertoire shows some 980,000 clones, 76% found once; its top ten account for over 1.3%. Sequenced sample: memory CD4+ T cells sorted from blood. The subset was: CD45RA-negative fraction. The receptors shown here come from a young man in good health.

Here the CDR3 DNA reads TGTGCCAGTAGTAGAGGGGGGCCTTCCTACGAGCAGTACTTC. Translation gives CASSRGGPSYEQYF. The chain is built from TRBV19 and TRBJ2-7; D may match TRBD1 or TRBD2 (6 bases each). Trimming pared 4 bases from V and 1 base from J, leaving 11 bases between. CDR1 is LNHDA and CDR2 is SQIVND in the germline V gene (reference sequence). The CDR3 extends over 14 amino acids.

This clone was seen only a few times. This CDR3 is CASSFGGRDTQYF. In nucleotides, the CDR3 is TGTGCCAGCAGTTTCGGGGGTAGGGATACGCAGTATTTT. V is TRBV27 and J is TRBJ2-3; D may be TRBD2 (6 bases). Trimming took 3 bases from V and 6 from J, leaving 10 bases between them. The germline gives CDR1 MNHEY, CDR2 SMNVEV (reference sequence). The CDR3 extends over 13 amino acids.

The genes are TRBV5-6 and TRBJ1-3; no reliable D call. Germline CDR1 is SGHDT and CDR2 is YYEEEE. The germline V and J ends were trimmed by 2 bases and 4 bases, with 13 bases remaining between them. There are 15 residues in the CDR3. The CDR3 here is CASSFGRSSGNTIYF. In nucleotides, the CDR3 is TGTGCCAGCAGCTTTGGCCGGTCTTCAGGAAACACCATATATTTT.

This clone appeared a few times. The chain uses TRBV28 and TRBJ2-2; 7 bases fit TRBD1. The CDR3 totals 14 residues. Germline assignment: CDR1 MDHEN and CDR2 SYDVKM. V lost 10 bases and J lost 8; bases outside the gene matches: 13. In DNA, the CDR3 is TGTGCCACAACGGGACAGTTCAAGGGTGGGGAGCTGTTTTTT. This codes for CATTGQFKGGELFF.

The chain combines TRBV4-1 with TRBJ1-1; TRBD1 matches 9 bases. This CDR3 is 19 amino acids long. Germline lookup yields CDR1 MGHRA and CDR2 YSYEKL. The ends lost 1 base at V and 5 bases at J; junction bases unmatched: 17. The CDR3 DNA sequence: TGCGCCAGCAGCCAAGTGACCACCGGGACAGGGTATCTTAGGACTGAAGCTTTCTTT. Translating it yields CASSQVTTGTGYLRTEAFF.

Only one count was recorded for this clone. The CDR3 DNA is TGCGCCAGCGGCTTTATCCACGAGCAGTACTTC. It translates to CASGFIHEQYF. The genes are TRBV10-2 and TRBJ2-7; D is unresolved. CDR3 length: 11 amino acids. CDR1 is WSHSY and CDR2 is SAAADI in the germline V gene. Deletions cut 8 bases from V and 5 bases from J, with 10 bases between.

This chain connects TRBV29-1 to TRBJ2-3, with D possibly TRBD1 on 5 matching bases. V was pared by 2 bases and J by 3 bases, with 6 bases between. The CDR3 is 12 amino acids. CDR1 SQVTM and CDR2 ANQGSEA come from the germline V gene. CDR3 nucleotides: TGCAGCGTTGAATCAGGGACAGATACGCAGTATTTT. Translating gives CSVESGTDTQYF.

On this clone: One junction end disagrees with the germline gene, perhaps due to a read error. The gene calls are TRBV28 and TRBJ2-4; D is unresolved. Germline values: CDR1 MDHEN, CDR2 SYDVKM. CDR3 size: 14 residues. CDR3 sequence reads: CASSYLGSGTGPSF. The CDR3 DNA reads TGTGCCAGCAGTTATCTGGGCTCCGGCACCGGTCCTTCCTTC.

The rearrangement links TRBV18 to TRBJ2-2; possibly TRBD2 for D (6 bases). The length of the CDR3 is 16 residues. Looked up from germline, CDR1 is KGHSH and CDR2 is LQKENI. Trimming took off 0 bases at V and 1 base at J, with 9 bases between the two ends. In DNA, the CDR3 is TGTGCCAGCTCACCACCGCTAGCGTGGAACACCGGGGAGCTGTTTTTT. The encoded protein is CASSPPLAWNTGELFF.

V and J are TRBV5-6 and TRBJ2-1; D is unresolved. The CDR3 totals 17 residues. V was clipped by 1 base and J by 0 bases, with 14 bases between them. The germline CDR1 and CDR2 sequences are SGHDT and YYEEEE. CDR3 in DNA: TGTGCCAGCAGCTTGTTCAGGTCGACCAGCTCCTACAATGAGCAGTTCTTC. Protein sequence: CASSLFRSTSSYNEQFF.